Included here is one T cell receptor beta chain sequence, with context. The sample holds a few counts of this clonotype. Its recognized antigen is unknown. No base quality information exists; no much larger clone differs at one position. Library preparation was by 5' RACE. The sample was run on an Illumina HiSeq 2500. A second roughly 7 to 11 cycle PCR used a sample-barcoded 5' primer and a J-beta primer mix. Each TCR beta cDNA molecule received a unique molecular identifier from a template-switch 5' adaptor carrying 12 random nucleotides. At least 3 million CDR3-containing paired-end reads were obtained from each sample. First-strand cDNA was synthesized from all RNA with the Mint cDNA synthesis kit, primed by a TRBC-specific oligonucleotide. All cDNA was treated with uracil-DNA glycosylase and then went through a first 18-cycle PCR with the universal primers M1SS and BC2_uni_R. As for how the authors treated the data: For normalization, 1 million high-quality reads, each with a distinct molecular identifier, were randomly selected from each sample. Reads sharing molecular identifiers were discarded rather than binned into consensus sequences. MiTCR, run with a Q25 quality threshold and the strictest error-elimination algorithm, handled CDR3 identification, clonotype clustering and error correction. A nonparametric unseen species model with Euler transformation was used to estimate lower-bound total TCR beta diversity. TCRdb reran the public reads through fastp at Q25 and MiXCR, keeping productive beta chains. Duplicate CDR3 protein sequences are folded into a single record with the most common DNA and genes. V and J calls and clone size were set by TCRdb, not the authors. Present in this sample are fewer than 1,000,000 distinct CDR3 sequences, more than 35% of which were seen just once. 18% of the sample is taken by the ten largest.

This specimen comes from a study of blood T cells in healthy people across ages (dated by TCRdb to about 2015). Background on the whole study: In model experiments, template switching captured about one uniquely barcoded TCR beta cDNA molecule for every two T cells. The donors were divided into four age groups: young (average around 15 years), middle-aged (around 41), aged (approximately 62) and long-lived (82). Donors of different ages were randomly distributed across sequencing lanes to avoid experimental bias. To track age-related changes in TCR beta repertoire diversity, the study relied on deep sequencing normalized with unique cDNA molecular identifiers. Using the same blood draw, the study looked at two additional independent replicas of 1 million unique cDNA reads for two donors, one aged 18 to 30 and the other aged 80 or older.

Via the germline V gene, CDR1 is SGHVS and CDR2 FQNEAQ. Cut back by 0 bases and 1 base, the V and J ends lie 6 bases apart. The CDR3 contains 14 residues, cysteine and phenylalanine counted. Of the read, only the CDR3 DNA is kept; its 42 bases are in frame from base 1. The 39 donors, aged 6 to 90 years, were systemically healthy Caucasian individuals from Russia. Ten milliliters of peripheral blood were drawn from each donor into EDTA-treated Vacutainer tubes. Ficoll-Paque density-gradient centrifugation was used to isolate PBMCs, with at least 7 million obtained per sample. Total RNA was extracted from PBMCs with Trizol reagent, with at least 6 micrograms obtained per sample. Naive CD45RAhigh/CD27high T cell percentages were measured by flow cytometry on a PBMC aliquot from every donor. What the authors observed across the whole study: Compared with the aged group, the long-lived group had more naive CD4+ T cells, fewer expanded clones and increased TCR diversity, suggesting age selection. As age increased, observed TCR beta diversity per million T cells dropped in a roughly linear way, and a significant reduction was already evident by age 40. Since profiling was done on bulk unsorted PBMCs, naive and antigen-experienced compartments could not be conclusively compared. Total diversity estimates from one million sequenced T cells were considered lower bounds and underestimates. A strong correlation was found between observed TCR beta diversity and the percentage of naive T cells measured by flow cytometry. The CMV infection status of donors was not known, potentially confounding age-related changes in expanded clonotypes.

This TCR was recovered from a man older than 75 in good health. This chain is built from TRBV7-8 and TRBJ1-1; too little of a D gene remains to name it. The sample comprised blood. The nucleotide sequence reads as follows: TGTGCCAGCAGCTTAGCGGCGAGGAACACTGAAGCTTTCTTT. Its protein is CASSLAARNTEAFF.